Below, 21 T cell receptor beta chains from the same sample are listed, as sequenced in a study of blood T cell repertoires in COVID-19. The data were produced by immunoSEQ multiplex PCR, yet TCRdb's version contains in-frame clones alone and is incomplete. The table includes 240,000 or so clones, roughly 79% detected once. Sample: peripheral blood. The source is an elderly woman with acute or convalescent COVID-19.

The chain joins TRBV2 to TRBJ2-5, with 7 bases fitting TRBD1. The trim removed 2 bases at V and 5 bases at J, leaving 5 bases unmatched. CDR3 size: 14 residues. CDR1 is SNHLY and CDR2 is FYNNEI in the germline V gene. CDR3 in DNA: TGTGCCAGCAGTGAAAAGACAGGGCTGGAGACCCAGTACTTC. Its protein product is CASSEKTGLETQYF.

V usage is TRBV28 and J usage is TRBJ1-2, with 8 bases identical to TRBD1. CDR1 MDHEN and CDR2 SYDVKM come from the germline V gene. The CDR3 totals 17 residues. Unmatched junction bases numbered 16, after V lost 4 bases and J lost 6 bases. DNA for the CDR3: TGTGCCAGCAGTTCAAGCCCCCCCGCAACAGGGGGGCATGGCTACACCTTC. Translated, it gives CASSSSPPATGGHGYTF.

V and J are TRBV19 and TRBJ1-2; 8 bases map to TRBD1. The CDR3 extends over 16 amino acids. The V gene's germline CDR1 is LNHDA and CDR2 SQIVND (reference sequence). Losses at the gene ends were 0 bases for V and 7 bases for J; bases not matched to a gene: 10. CDR3 protein: CASSIDLDRQGSGYTF. CDR3 sequence (DNA): TGTGCCAGTAGTATAGATTTGGATCGACAGGGGTCTGGCTACACCTTC. The whole variable domain, remainder taken from reference TRBV19 and TRBJ1-2, is DGGITQSPKYLFRKEGQNVTLSCEQNLNHDAMYWYRQDPGQGLRLIYYSQIVNDFQKGDIAEGYSVSREKKESFPLTVTSAQKNPTAFYLCASSIDLDRQGSGYTFGSGTRLTVV.

J is TRBJ2-5 and V is TRBV11-1; the D is unclear. V dropped 2 bases and J dropped 0 bases, with 10 bases sitting between them. This CDR3 spans 15 amino acids. CDR1 is SGHAT, CDR2 FQDESV, per germline (reference sequence). CDR3 in amino acids: CASSLRSEYQETQYF. The CDR3 DNA reads as TGTGCCAGCAGCTTACGGTCCGAGTACCAAGAGACCCAGTACTTC.

The chain employs TRBV5-1 and TRBJ2-7; tentative D call: TRBD2 (6 bases). The CDR3 loop spans 15 amino acids. Trimming stripped 0 bases from V and 3 bases from J, with 13 bases between. Germline CDR1 SGHRS, CDR2 YFSETQ. The CDR3 loop reads CASSLDGTPGYEQYF. The CDR3 DNA sequence: TGCGCCAGCAGCTTGGACGGGACTCCGGGCTACGAGCAGTACTTC.

Remarks on this clone: Other DNA sequences in the same sample also yield this CDR3. The chain couples TRBV5-5 to TRBJ1-2; tentative D call: TRBD1 (5 bases). V was clipped by 2 bases and J by 5 bases, with 10 bases between them. CDR1 SGHKS and CDR2 YYEKEE come from the germline V gene (reference sequence). This CDR3 contains 13 residues. This chain's CDR3 is CASSLQVGYGYTF. Written as DNA, the CDR3 is TGTGCCAGCAGCTTACAGGTCGGATATGGCTACACCTTC. Complete variable domain (other parts from reference TRBV5-5 and TRBJ1-2): DAGVTQSPTHLIKTRGQQVTLRCSPISGHKSVSWYQQVLGQGPQFIFQYYEKEERGRGNFPDRFSARQFPNYSSELNVNALLLGDSALYLCASSLQVGYGYTFGSGTRLTVV.

This chain links TRBV5-1 with TRBJ1-1; no definite D call. Germline CDR1 reads SGHRS; CDR2 reads YFSETQ. V shed 5 bases and J shed 0 bases, with 11 bases lying between them. The CDR3 is 14 residues long. The CDR3 DNA reads TGCGCCAGCAGTCACCGGGGATTGAACACTGAAGCTTTCTTT. It is translated as CASSHRGLNTEAFF.

J is TRBJ1-1 and V is TRBV3-1 (or the pseudogene TRBV3-2); the match to TRBD1 covers 9 bases. Trimming took 1 base from V and 2 from J; bases not matched to a gene: 5. CDR1 is LGHDT and CDR2 is YNNKEL in the germline V gene (reference sequence). CDR3 length: 16 residues. The CDR3 coding sequence is TGTGCCAGCAGCCAAGGGGACAGGGCGATCAACACTGAAGCTTTCTTT. Translated, it gives CASSQGDRAINTEAFF.

The chain links TRBV5-5 to TRBJ2-5, with D unresolved. This CDR3 has 13 residues. V was shortened by 2 bases and J by 4 bases, with 9 bases between the two germline ends. CDR1 and CDR2 (germline): SGHKS, YYEKEE (reference sequence). The CDR3 DNA reads TGTGCCAGCAGCTTACTTCTTGGAGAGACCCAGTACTTC. Protein: CASSLLLGETQYF.

With regard to this clone: At one boundary the junction diverges from the germline segment, which might be a read error. The chain combines TRBV10-1 with TRBJ1-2; 9 bases map to TRBD1. CDR1 is WNHNN, CDR2 SYGVQD, per germline (reference sequence). The CDR3 runs 13 residues. The CDR3, as DNA: TGCGCCAGACCGGGACAGGGTAACGATGGCTACACCTTC. Its protein is CARPGQGNDGYTF.

The rearrangement uses TRBV7-6 and TRBJ2-3; D may be TRBD2 (5 bases). The CDR3 has 16 residues. Germline V gene sequence: CDR1 SGHVS, CDR2 FNYEAQ. V dropped 1 base and J dropped 4 bases, with 15 bases sitting between them. The CDR3 region has the DNA TGTGCCAGCAGCTTAGTGGCTAGCTGGGTCCCAGATACGCAGTATTTT. This encodes CASSLVASWVPDTQYF.

The table lists this clone with a count of one. This rearrangement joins TRBV4-2 to TRBJ1-6, with D possibly matching TRBD1 (6 bases). Germline CDR1 LGHNA, CDR2 YNFKEQ. This CDR3 spans 19 amino acids. Trimming pared 0 bases from V and 0 bases from J, leaving 15 bases between. CDR3 protein: CASSQDLRQGSSYNSPLHF. Here the CDR3 DNA reads TGTGCCAGCAGCCAAGATCTCCGGCAGGGGAGCTCCTATAATTCACCCCTCCACTTT.

This chain connects TRBV9 to TRBJ2-3; 15 bases are a match to TRBD2. CDR3 length: 16 amino acids. The germline CDR1 and CDR2 sequences are SGDLS and YYNGEE. The trim removed 4 bases at V and 4 bases at J, leaving 4 bases unmatched. CDR3 DNA: TGTGCCAGCAGCTCCGGACTAGCGGGGGGGGCAGATACGCAGTATTTT. Its protein product is CASSSGLAGGADTQYF.

The chain joins TRBV6-5 to TRBJ1-4; 8 bases are shared with TRBD1. Trimming removed 6 bases from V and 4 bases from J; junction bases left unmatched: 4. The CDR3 runs 14 residues. The V gene's germline CDR1 is MNHEY and CDR2 SVGAGI. The CDR3 sequence: CASRRQGINEKLFF. The CDR3 DNA follows: TGTGCCAGCAGAAGACAGGGGATTAATGAAAAACTGTTTTTT.

The chain couples TRBV7-8 to TRBJ1-1, with a tentative D call TRBD1 (5 bases). Germline V CDR1 and CDR2: SGHVS, FQNEAQ. This CDR3 has 13 residues. Trimming pared 5 bases from V and 3 bases from J, leaving 10 bases between. The CDR3 nucleotides read TGTGCCAGCAGCCCGCGGGGCTACACTGAAGCTTTCTTT. This codes for CASSPRGYTEAFF. Combining the CDR3 with reference TRBV7-8 and TRBJ1-1 gives the whole variable domain GAGVSQSPRYKVAKRGQDVALRCDPISGHVSLFWYQQALGQGPEFLTYFQNEAQLDKSGLPSDRFFAERPEGSVSTLKIQRTQQEDSAVYLCASSPRGYTEAFFGQGTRLTVV.

The chain has TRBV19 and TRBJ2-1; TRBD2 agrees at 13 bases. The V segment lost 7 bases and the J segment 10 bases; nucleotides outside the gene matches: 7. The CDR3 spans 14 residues. The germline V gene has CDR1 LNHDA and CDR2 SQIVND (reference sequence). The CDR3 DNA reads as TGTGCCAGTACCTGGACTAGCGGGAGAAGGGAGCAGTTCTTC. Translation: CASTWTSGRREQFF.

The rearrangement links TRBV7-3 to TRBJ2-5, with D hard to call. Trimming removed 4 bases at V and 5 bases at J, with 11 bases between. CDR1 and CDR2 from the germline V gene are SGHTA and FQGTGA. This CDR3 region has 13 residues. Here the CDR3 reads CASSSRFSETQYF. The CDR3 DNA is TGTGCCAGCAGCTCTAGGTTTTCGGAGACCCAGTACTTC.

The chain recombines TRBV3-1 (or the pseudogene TRBV3-2) with TRBJ1-4; a possible D gene is TRBD1 (6 bases). V was trimmed by 4 bases and J by 7 bases, leaving 13 bases between them. Germline V gene sequence: CDR1 LGHDT, CDR2 YNNKEL (reference sequence). The CDR3 has 14 residues. CDR3 in amino acids: CASSLQGVGEKLFF. CDR3 coding DNA: TGTGCCAGCAGCCTACAGGGTGTAGGTGAAAAACTGTTTTTT.

The chain joins TRBV20-1 to TRBJ1-5; the match to TRBD1 covers 7 bases. V shed 5 bases, J shed 2 bases, and the junction held 3 bases outside the gene matches. Germline V gene lookup returns CDR1 DFQATT and CDR2 SNEGSKA (reference sequence). The CDR3 runs 13 residues. The CDR3 DNA follows: TGCAGTGCTCGTGACAGGGGCAATCAGCCCCAGCATTTT. Its protein product is CSARDRGNQPQHF.

This clone was recorded once. The CDR3 DNA is TGTGCCAGCAGAGCCCACCCCCCGGGAGTGTACAATGAGCAGTTCTTC. Translating gives CASRAHPPGVYNEQFF. The genes are TRBV27 and TRBJ2-1; TRBD2 might be the D (6 bases). Germline values: CDR1 MNHEY, CDR2 SMNVEV (reference sequence). CDR3 length equals 16 residues. Trimming stripped 6 bases from V and 4 bases from J, with 19 bases between.

The rearrangement links TRBV7-2 to TRBJ1-2; 8 bases line up with TRBD1. V lost 4 bases and J lost 8; bases outside the gene matches: 15. The CDR3 loop spans 16 amino acids. Germline V CDR1 and CDR2: SGHTA, FQGNSA. The CDR3 reads CASSSSGRQGTGGYTF. DNA of the CDR3: TGTGCCAGCAGCTCTAGCGGCCGACAGGGGACAGGAGGCTACACCTTC.